This TCR beta chain was retrieved from a study of T cells in women clearing cervical HPV infection. Looking at the study overall: Case blood was drawn a median approximately 150 days after lesion detection.

J was trimmed by 2 bases and V by 5 bases; bases with no gene match: 14. CDR1 is MDHEN and CDR2 is SYDVKM in the germline V gene. The length of the CDR3 is 17 residues. With regard to this clone: Read sequence stops 3 residues before the CDR3 end, and the germline J gene provides the missing end.

The repertoire was sequenced with immunoSEQ multiplex PCR; TCRdb's copy has only in-frame clones and lacks some. The sample has about 31,000 clones. The chain carries TRBV28 and TRBJ1-2; TRBD1 aligns across 7 bases. The origin of this receptor is a woman aged 18 to 75 with a cervical HPV16 infection that either progressed to CIN3+ or cleared (not recorded which). The source material was blood buffy coat. The sequenced CDR3 bases are TGTGCCAGCAGTACTAGGGGAGGGACAGACTCCAACTATGGC. Protein product: CASSTRGGTDSNYG. The full CDR3 is CASSTRGGTDSNYGYTF.